This T cell receptor beta chain was obtained from a study of T cell repertoires in cytomegalovirus infection (dated by TCRdb to between 2018 and 2021). General notes on the study: Peptide stimulations targeted recently identified HLA-C-restricted CMV epitopes, whose presentation resists viral immunomodulation, together with well-studied HLA-B-restricted epitopes. The HLA type of each donor mattered for the analysis, because public TCR beta signatures pointed to carriage of CMV infection along with the matching HLA type.

This clonotype was seen a handful of times. Its antigen remains undetermined. The sample holds no much larger clone one base away, and base qualities are not on file. Study-wide conclusions, independent of this receptor: Cumulative frequency of public TCR beta family members discriminated carriers of CMV infection plus the relevant HLA type in this cohort and an independent approximately 350-donor cohort. The ex vivo response was dominated by HLA-C-restricted CMV-specific TCR beta clonotypes, which also provided the single most frequent clonotype in two of eight donors.

Sequencer: Illumina HiSeq 1500. The public reads were run again by TCRdb, first through fastp at Q25 and then through MiXCR, and only productive beta chains were kept. For every CDR3 protein sequence, its rows merge into one entry that carries the most common genes and DNA. Present in this sample are hundreds of thousands of distinct CDR3 sequences, about 44% of which were seen just once. Of the sample, about two fifths is held by the ten largest clones. The meaning of the sample's treatment or condition label: in vitro stimulation with specific CMV peptide epitopes to enrich CMV-specific T cells. Trimming removed 2 bases from V and 4 bases from J, leaving 12 bases between the germline ends. As encoded in the germline V gene, CDR1 is SGHTA while CDR2 is FQGNSA. Its CDR3 holds 14 amino acids, cysteine through phenylalanine. Only CDR3 DNA is held: 42 bases, read in frame from base 1.

The V and J segments used are TRBV7-2 and TRBJ2-7; TRBD1 might be the D gene, on 5 matching bases. This TCR came from a human donor in good health (CMV status not recorded). Some clones in this sample may be carry-over from other donors' samples. Material: cultured PBMCs, obtained from culture after CMV antigen stimulation. The CDR3 protein sequence reads: CASSLFAGPYEQYF. DNA sequence: TGTGCCAGCAGCTTATTCGCAGGGCCGTACGAGCAGTACTTC.